The next 5 T cell receptor beta chains were all read from a single sample in a study of T-cell reconstitution after alpha-beta-depleted transplantation in children (dated by TCRdb to the mid-2010s). The label giving this sample's treatment or condition can be read as: allogeneic hematopoietic cell transplantation with graft depleted of TCRalphabeta T cells and CD19 B cells. Library prep was done by PCR. Sequencing used an Illumina HiSeq 2500. To normalize quantification of the TCRbeta repertoire, the TCR libraries were built with molecular barcoding that relied on unique molecular identifiers. TCRdb ran its own pipeline on the public reads, namely fastp trimming at Q25 and MiXCR clone calling, and kept in-frame beta chains. Every distinct CDR3 protein forms one entry, paired with its most common genes and DNA. The sample contains about 190,000 distinct CDR3 sequences, around 10% of them found a single time. The biggest ten clones account for about 13% of the sample.

The sample was PBMCs, taken before TCRalphabeta/CD19-depleted stem cell transplant. The receptors here all came from a boy between 2 and 15 years old with acute myeloid leukemia, due to receive a stem cell transplant.

This clonotype was detected many times. V is TRBV7-3 and J is TRBJ2-7; the D is unclear. V was clipped by 0 bases and J by 1 base, with 4 bases between them. The CDR3 contains 13 residues. The germline V gene encodes CDR1 SGHTA and CDR2 FQGTGA. The DNA of the CDR3 is TGTGCCAGCAGCTTAACTGCGTCCTACGAGCAGTACTTC. Translating gives CASSLTASYEQYF.

In its sample, this clonotype was seen many times. V gene TRBV20-1 combines with J gene TRBJ1-4, with a possible D match to TRBD1 (5 bases). This CDR3 spans 15 amino acids. The ends were cut back, 1 base at V and 3 bases at J, with 12 bases in the middle. Germline lookup yields CDR1 DFQATT and CDR2 SNEGSKA (reference sequence). The chain's CDR3 is CSARGRGGSNEKLFF. CDR3 sequence (DNA): TGCAGTGCTAGAGGGAGGGGCGGATCTAATGAAAAACTGTTTTTT.

This clonotype appeared many times. The chain recombines TRBV5-1 with TRBJ2-1; D not certain. This CDR3 region has 13 residues. V was cut by 6 bases and J by 1 base, with 8 bases left in between. Germline CDR1 and CDR2: SGHRS and YFSETQ. The CDR3 DNA reads as TGCGCCAGCAACCGCGAATCCTACAATGAGCAGTTCTTC. As protein: CASNRESYNEQFF.

This clonotype was counted at least ten times. The CDR3 sequence: CSVDSGGAGAKNIQYF. The CDR3 nucleotides read TGCAGCGTTGACAGCGGGGGGGCGGGAGCCAAAAACATTCAGTACTTC. The chain joins TRBV29-1 to TRBJ2-4, with TRBD2 matching 10 bases. Germline V gene data show CDR1 as SQVTM and CDR2 as ANQGSEA. V dropped 3 bases and J dropped 0; count of bases not matched to a gene: 5. This CDR3 spans 16 amino acids.

This clonotype was counted ten times or more. The chain combines TRBV5-1 with TRBJ1-5, with no clear D. This CDR3 spans 13 amino acids. V was clipped by 0 bases and J by 7 bases, with 8 bases between them. Germline V CDR1 and CDR2: SGHRS, YFSETQ. The CDR3 bases are TGCGCCAGCAGCTTGGGAGTCGGGCAGCCCCAGCATTTT. Protein product: CASSLGVGQPQHF. The full variable domain, with the rest looked up from reference TRBV5-1 and TRBJ1-5, is KAGVTQTPRYLIKTRGQQVTLSCSPISGHRSVSWYQQTPGQGLQFLFEYFSETQRNKGNFPGRFSGRQFSNSRSEMNVSTLELGDSALYLCASSLGVGQPQHFGDGTRLSIL.